These T cell receptor beta chains were read from a single sample in a study of cytomegalovirus exposure and HLA in healthy donors. Produced via immunoSEQ multiplex PCR; TCRdb's table is partial and in-frame only. The sample shows around 140,000 clones, around 80% of them seen only once. Sequencing was performed on PBMCs. These receptors all come from a man aged 25 to 40 in good health and CMV-seropositive. Both conserved end residues are part of each CDR3. Each record gives: clone size, J gene, V gene, D gene, CDR3 protein, CDR3 DNA. A D gene is named only where the DNA matches it firmly. The size entry is marked missing in some rows and otherwise reads once, few, many or a size class.

>.|TRBJ2-3|TRBV27|.
CASSPIPQGLNTDTQYF
TGTGCCAGCAGCCCTATCCCCCAGGGACTTAACACAGATACGCAGTATTTT
>.|TRBJ2-1|TRBV5-4|.
CASSLDGGRYNEQFF
TGTGCCAGCAGCTTGGATGGGGGCCGCTACAATGAGCAGTTCTTC
>.|TRBJ1-5|TRBV27|.
CASRKSRDQPQHF
TGTGCCAGCAGGAAATCGCGGGATCAGCCCCAGCATTTT
>.|TRBJ1-5|TRBV4-1|.
CASSLAGGPNQPQHF
TGCGCCAGCAGCCTGGCGGGGGGACCTAATCAGCCCCAGCATTTT
>.|TRBJ2-5|TRBV19|.
CASSDRGQETQYF
TGTGCCAGTTCGGATCGCGGGCAAGAGACCCAGTACTTC
>.|TRBJ2-2|TRBV5-1|TRBD2
CASSLTGLADTGELFF
TGCGCCAGCAGCTTGACGGGACTAGCGGACACCGGGGAGCTGTTTTTT
>.|TRBJ2-3|TRBV28|TRBD2
CASSLLAGGTDTQYF
TGTGCCAGCAGTTTACTAGCGGGGGGCACAGATACGCAGTATTTT
>.|TRBJ2-5|TRBV11-2|.
CASSLDPLVETQYF
TGTGCCAGCAGCTTAGATCCCTTAGTGGAGACCCAGTACTTC
>.|TRBJ1-5|TRBV2|.
CAGGVNQPQHF
TGTGCCGGGGGGGTGAATCAGCCCCAGCATTTT
>.|TRBJ2-3|TRBV5-1|TRBD2
CASSPSLFGTSGNHRATDTQYF
TGCGCCAGCAGCCCCTCTTTATTCGGGACTAGCGGGAACCATAGGGCCACAGATACGCAGTATTTT
>.|TRBJ2-1|TRBV2|.
CAILSQQAYDHNEQFF
TGTGCCATCCTCTCCCAACAAGCGTATGACCACAATGAGCAGTTCTTC
>.|TRBJ1-3|TRBV6-5|.
CASSPLTDSGNTIYF
TGTGCCAGCAGCCCATTGACAGACTCTGGAAACACCATATATTTT
>few|TRBJ1-2|TRBV6-5|TRBD1
CASSTGVSGYTF
TGTGCCAGCAGTACAGGGGTTTCTGGCTACACCTTC
>.|TRBJ2-3|TRBV7-3|TRBD2
CASSPWTSGGPTDTQYF
TGTGCCAGCAGCCCCTGGACTAGCGGGGGGCCTACAGATACGCAGTATTTT
>.|TRBJ2-7|TRBV2|TRBD2
CACLPGLVGEQYF
TGTGCCTGCCTTCCGGGACTAGTGGGCGAGCAGTACTTC
>.|TRBJ2-1|TRBV14|.
CASSQGGPPSHEQFF
TGTGCCAGCAGCCAAGGGGGGCCACCGTCTCATGAGCAGTTCTTC
>.|TRBJ1-1|TRBV11-2|.
CASSLVTGGGMRTEAFF
TGTGCCAGCAGCTTAGTGACAGGCGGGGGTATGAGGACTGAAGCTTTCTTT
>.|TRBJ2-7|TRBV9|.
CASSVGGSSYEQYF
TGTGCCAGCAGCGTAGGCGGGTCCTCCTACGAGCAGTACTTC
>.|TRBJ1-1|TRBV28|.
CASSERDTEAFF
TGTGCTTCTAGTGAGAGGGACACTGAAGCTTTCTTT
>.|TRBJ1-1|TRBV5-1|TRBD1
CASSTGDRVGTEAFF
TGCGCCAGCAGCACCGGGGACAGGGTAGGCACTGAAGCTTTCTTT
>once|TRBJ1-2|TRBV25-1|.
CASSESAAGAYGYTF
TGTGCCAGCAGTGAATCGGCAGCGGGTGCGTATGGCTACACCTTC
>.|TRBJ2-7|TRBV27|TRBD1
CASSMGQGFEQYF
TGTGCCAGCAGTATGGGACAGGGTTTCGAGCAGTACTTC
>once|TRBJ2-7|TRBV18|TRBD1
CASSLGTDYEQYF
TGTGCCAGCTCACTCGGGACAGATTACGAGCAGTACTTC
>once|TRBJ1-1|TRBV7-6|.
CASSQNHYRGTEAFF
TGTGCCAGCAGCCAGAACCATTATCGAGGTACTGAAGCTTTCTTT
>few|TRBJ2-7|TRBV11-2|TRBD2
CASSLSSSGSVYEQYF
TGTGCCAGCAGCTTAAGTTCTAGCGGGAGTGTCTACGAGCAGTACTTC
>.|TRBJ2-2|TRBV2|.
CASLPNTGELFF
TGTGCCAGCCTTCCTAACACCGGGGAGCTGTTTTTT
>.|TRBJ2-1|TRBV19|.
CASYPGDPSYNEQFF
TGTGCCAGCTATCCCGGGGATCCCTCCTACAATGAGCAGTTCTTC
>.|TRBJ2-1|TRBV5-1|TRBD2
CASSLEASGYNEQFF
TGCGCCAGCAGCTTGGAGGCTAGCGGATACAATGAGCAGTTCTTC
>.|TRBJ2-1|TRBV27|.
CASSPSDWNEQFF
TGTGCCAGCAGTCCCTCGGACTGGAATGAGCAGTTCTTC
>.|TRBJ2-7|TRBV9|.
CASSIGLGEQYF
TGTGCCAGCAGCATTGGACTGGGCGAGCAGTACTTC
>.|TRBJ2-5|TRBV7-7|.
CASSLEGGETQYF
TGTGCTAGCAGCTTAGAGGGGGGGGAGACCCAGTACTTC
>.|TRBJ1-1|TRBV15|TRBD1
CATSAGTASLMNTEAFF
TGTGCCACCAGCGCCGGGACAGCTTCCCTCATGAACACTGAAGCTTTCTTT
>.|TRBJ1-3|TRBV10-3|TRBD1
CAISRQGAYGNTIYF
TGTGCCATCAGTCGACAGGGGGCATATGGAAACACCATATATTTT
>.|TRBJ2-3|TRBV5-1|.
CASSLDKGAGTDTQYF
TGCGCCAGCAGCTTGGATAAGGGAGCGGGCACAGATACGCAGTATTTT
>.|TRBJ2-5|TRBV9|.
CASSARGIPQETQYF
TGTGCCAGCAGCGCCAGGGGAATCCCCCAAGAGACCCAGTACTTC
>.|TRBJ2-2|TRBV9|.
CASSVGRANTGELFF
TGTGCCAGCAGCGTAGGGAGGGCGAACACCGGGGAGCTGTTTTTT
>.|TRBJ2-2|TRBV18|.
CASSPVTGAGELFF
TGTGCCAGCTCACCCGTGACAGGAGCAGGGGAGCTGTTTTTT
>.|TRBJ2-6|TRBV9|TRBD2
CASSVGSGGGGANVLTF
TGTGCCAGCAGCGTAGGTAGCGGGGGTGGGGGGGCCAACGTCCTGACTTTC
>.|TRBJ2-7|TRBV7-9|.
CASSPGSAPYEQYF
TGTGCCAGCAGTCCAGGGTCCGCCCCCTACGAGCAGTACTTC
>.|TRBJ2-1|TRBV27|.
CATSFNTEQFF
TGTGCCACTTCATTCAACACCGAGCAGTTCTTC
>.|TRBJ1-2|TRBV2|TRBD1
CASSASGTGGFGYTF
TGTGCCAGCAGTGCCTCCGGGACAGGGGGCTTTGGCTACACCTTC
>few|TRBJ1-1|TRBV6-5|.
CASRTHTGNTEAFF
TGTGCCAGCAGAACCCATACGGGGAACACTGAAGCTTTCTTT
>.|TRBJ2-5|TRBV18|TRBD2
CASSRPGLGVGETQYF
TGTGCCAGCTCACGGCCGGGACTAGGTGTTGGCGAGACCCAGTACTTC
>.|TRBJ1-1|TRBV19|.
CASSKYRESTEAFF
TGTGCCAGTAGTAAATACAGGGAGTCCACTGAAGCTTTCTTT
>.|TRBJ1-2|TRBV28|TRBD1
CASSYRGLGVDYGYTF
TGTGCCAGCAGTTACAGGGGGCTTGGAGTCGACTATGGCTACACCTTC
>.|TRBJ2-7|TRBV28|TRBD2
CASSLSGGRYEQYF
TGTGCCAGCAGTCTTAGTGGCGGGAGGTACGAGCAGTACTTC
>.|TRBJ1-1|TRBV7-8|TRBD1
CASSPGQGPSSTEAFF
TGTGCCAGCAGCCCTGGACAGGGCCCTAGCTCTACTGAAGCTTTCTTT
>.|TRBJ2-1|TRBV4-1|TRBD2
CASSQTAGGPPSSYNEQFF
TGCGCCAGCAGCCAAACAGCGGGAGGTCCTCCCAGCTCCTACAATGAGCAGTTCTTC
>.|TRBJ2-1|TRBV7-9|.
CASSLVGSALKWQFF
TGTGCCAGCAGCTTAGTGGGTAGCGCCTTAAAGTGGCAGTTCTTC
>.|TRBJ1-3|TRBV6-6|.
CASSFPTGTGNTIYF
TGTGCCAGCAGTTTTCCAACAGGGACTGGAAACACCATATATTTT
>.|TRBJ2-5|TRBV7-2|.
CASSQYRQETQYF
TGTGCCAGCAGCCAATACAGACAAGAGACCCAGTACTTC
>few|TRBJ1-3|TRBV2|.
CASTSSGNTIYF
TGTGCCAGCACTAGCTCTGGAAACACCATATATTTT
>.|TRBJ2-3|TRBV30|.
CAWSPGTDTQYF
TGTGCCTGGAGTCCAGGGACAGATACGCAGTATTTT